This entry lists 25 T cell receptor beta chains sequenced from one sample in a study of neoadjuvant anti-PD-1 for oral cavity cancer. Assay: immunoSEQ multiplex PCR; the TCRdb copy retains only in-frame clones and omits some. The sample has some 71,000 clones, approximately 82% seen once. The sample in question was PBMCs, obtained before nivolumab (anti-PD-1) treatment. All receptors come from a person aged 35-79 years with oral cavity squamous cell carcinoma.

The chain has TRBV28 and TRBJ2-1, with D hard to call. CDR3 length: 14 residues. Trimming shortened V by 8 bases and J by 4 bases, and 15 bases separated the two germline ends. Germline V lookup: CDR1 MDHEN, CDR2 SYDVKM. CDR3 bases: TGTGCCAGCCAGGAAAGAAACACATACAATGAGCAGTTCTTC. It translates to CASQERNTYNEQFF.

The rearrangement uses TRBV29-1 and TRBJ2-7, with TRBD1 matching over 7 bases. CDR1 and CDR2 (germline): SQVTM, ANQGSEA. The CDR3 is 12 residues long. J lost 9 bases, V lost 4 bases, and 9 bases had no gene match. The CDR3 DNA reads as TGCAGCGTTGGGGCCAGGGACAGCGGGCAGTACTTC. Its translation: CSVGARDSGQYF.

The rearrangement joins TRBV4-1 to TRBJ1-5; no reliable D call. The CDR3 runs to 14 residues. Trimming stripped 7 bases from V and 0 bases from J, with 10 bases between. CDR1 and CDR2 (germline): MGHRA, YSYEKL. The CDR3 bases are TGCGCCAGCAACGCGGGTCATAGCAATCAGCCCCAGCATTTT. This sequence encodes CASNAGHSNQPQHF.

The chain carries TRBV7-9 and TRBJ2-1; tentative D call: TRBD2 (6 bases). V was clipped by 5 bases and J by 3 bases, with 11 bases between them. This CDR3 is built from 14 residues. Germline V gene lookup returns CDR1 SEHNR and CDR2 FQNEAQ (reference sequence). The CDR3: CASSPREHYNEQFF. The CDR3 coding sequence is TGTGCCAGCAGCCCCCGGGAGCACTACAATGAGCAGTTCTTC.

The rearrangement links TRBV7-8 to TRBJ2-7, with D possibly matching TRBD2 (7 bases). The V and J ends lost 3 bases and 2 bases respectively, with 11 bases between them. CDR1 and CDR2 (germline): SGHVS, FQNEAQ. This CDR3 is built from 14 residues. The CDR3 sequence: CASSLGGRPYEQYF. As DNA, the CDR3 is TGTGCCAGCAGCTTGGGGGGGCGCCCCTACGAGCAGTACTTC.

The CDR3 DNA follows: TGTGCCAGCAGCGCCGGACAGGGTGTTAGGACTAATGAAAAACTGTTTTTT. As protein: CASSAGQGVRTNEKLFF. V gene TRBV9 combines with J gene TRBJ1-4; the match to TRBD1 covers 8 bases. The ends lost 3 bases at V and 2 bases at J; junction bases unmatched: 9. CDR1 is SGDLS, CDR2 YYNGEE, per germline. The CDR3 extends over 17 amino acids.

This clone was picked up one time. The chain joins TRBV6-5 to TRBJ1-6, with D unclear. This CDR3 has 15 residues. V shed 2 bases and J shed 6 bases, with 11 bases lying between them. CDR1 is MNHEY, CDR2 SVGAGI, per germline. The CDR3 DNA sequence: TGTGCCAGCAGTTACGGCGCGGGGATTAATTCACCCCTCCACTTT. It is translated as CASSYGAGINSPLHF.

This clone was detected a few times. This chain uses TRBV5-5 with TRBJ2-1; 8 nucleotides match TRBD1. The CDR3 runs 15 residues. CDR1 and CDR2 from the germline V gene are SGHKS and YYEKEE (reference sequence). The ends lost 4 bases at V and 6 bases at J; junction bases unmatched: 9. CDR3 amino acids: CASSPLTGASNEQFF. For the CDR3, the DNA is TGTGCCAGCAGCCCTCTGACAGGGGCGAGCAATGAGCAGTTCTTC.

V usage is TRBV27 and J usage is TRBJ2-1; D may be TRBD1 or TRBD2 (5 bases each). Trimming shortened V by 5 bases and J by 7 bases, and 15 bases separated the two germline ends. CDR3 length: 14 residues. Germline V lookup: CDR1 MNHEY, CDR2 SMNVEV (reference sequence). The CDR3 is CASSRGGRVNEQFF. CDR3 coding DNA: TGTGCCAGCAGTCGTGGGGGAAGGGTGAATGAGCAGTTCTTC.

This chain links TRBV5-5 with TRBJ1-4; D gene ambiguous. Germline V gene lookup returns CDR1 SGHKS and CDR2 YYEKEE (reference sequence). There are 13 residues in the CDR3. Trimming left V 0 bases short and J 7 bases short, with 7 bases between. CDR3: CASSLGPLEKLFF. CDR3 DNA sequence: TGTGCCAGCAGCTTGGGCCCCCTTGAAAAACTGTTTTTT.

The chain is built from TRBV6-5 and TRBJ2-7, with TRBD2 matching 7 bases. With V trimmed by 6 bases and J by 0 bases, 5 bases remained unmatched. From germline, CDR1 is MNHEY and CDR2 SVGAGI. The length of the CDR3 is 14 residues. The CDR3 sequence is CASSEAGSSYEQYF. The CDR3 region has the DNA TGTGCCAGCAGCGAAGCGGGGAGCTCCTACGAGCAGTACTTC.

V usage is TRBV2 and J usage is TRBJ1-1, with TRBD1 identical over 8 bases. Germline loops: CDR1 SNHLY, CDR2 FYNNEI. This CDR3 spans 15 amino acids. Trimming took 5 bases from V and 2 from J; bases not matched to a gene: 7. The CDR3 here is CASSPRSGGNTEAFF. CDR3 nucleotide sequence: TGTGCCAGCAGTCCGCGGTCAGGGGGCAACACTGAAGCTTTCTTT.

The rearrangement joins TRBV9 to TRBJ2-1, with D tentatively TRBD2 (6 bases). There are 14 residues in the CDR3. Trimming pared 2 bases from V and 5 bases from J, leaving 11 bases between. Germline V CDR1 and CDR2: SGDLS, YYNGEE. CDR3 protein: CASSVRTTDNEQFF. The CDR3 bases are TGTGCCAGCAGCGTTCGGACTACCGACAATGAGCAGTTCTTC.

J is TRBJ2-2 and V is TRBV7-9; D gene ambiguous. In germline, CDR1 is SEHNR, CDR2 FQNEAQ (reference sequence). This CDR3 comprises 15 residues. The germline V and J ends were trimmed by 5 bases and 1 base, with 11 bases remaining between them. The CDR3 region is CASSRLLGNTGELFF. The CDR3 DNA sequence: TGTGCCAGCAGCCGCCTTCTTGGGAACACCGGGGAGCTGTTTTTT.

This rearrangement joins TRBV6-6 to TRBJ1-1; TRBD1 matches 9 bases. The CDR3 spans 16 residues. Germline V gives CDR1 MNHNY, CDR2 SVGAGI (reference sequence). With V trimmed by 6 bases and J by 0 bases, 8 bases remained unmatched. The CDR3: CASRPTGGVMNTEAFF. The CDR3 DNA reads TGTGCCAGCAGGCCTACAGGGGGCGTGATGAACACTGAAGCTTTCTTT.

The rearrangement uses TRBV7-9 and TRBJ1-2; no definite D call. The CDR3 extends over 11 amino acids. V was cut by 8 bases and J by 8 bases, with 12 bases left in between. Germline-derived CDR1 and CDR2 are SEHNR and FQNEAQ (reference sequence). This CDR3 reads CASGPYGGYTF. CDR3 sequence (DNA): TGTGCCAGCGGACCGTATGGCGGCTACACCTTC.

Here the CDR3 reads CSVDKGRGEQYF. CDR3 DNA: TGCAGCGTTGATAAGGGGAGGGGCGAGCAGTACTTC. V usage is TRBV29-1 and J usage is TRBJ2-7; 7 bases match TRBD2. V dropped 3 bases and J dropped 6; count of bases not matched to a gene: 5. The CDR3 contains 12 residues. CDR1 and CDR2 (germline): SQVTM, ANQGSEA.

The rearrangement links TRBV11-2 to TRBJ2-3; D is unclear. CDR1 and CDR2 (germline): SGHAT, FQNNGV. Between the trimmed V and J ends, which lost 2 bases and 0 bases, there was a span of 9 bases. The CDR3 runs to 15 residues. CDR3 DNA: TGTGCCAGCAGCTTAACAGAAATTAGCACAGATACGCAGTATTTT. This gives the protein CASSLTEISTDTQYF.

The genes are TRBV11-3 and TRBJ2-3, with 9 nucleotides matching TRBD1. Germline-derived CDR1 and CDR2 are SGHNT and YENEEA. The V gene end was trimmed by 2 bases and the J gene end by 9 bases; junction bases not matched to a gene: 9. This CDR3 spans 15 amino acids. The CDR3 protein is CASSLTGTGSGTQYF. The DNA for the CDR3 is TGTGCCAGCAGCTTAACGGGGACAGGGTCGGGAACGCAGTATTTT. The whole variable domain, remainder taken from reference TRBV11-3 and TRBJ2-3, is EAGVVQSPRYKIIEKKQPVAFWCNPISGHNTLYWYLQNLGQGPELLIRYENEEAVDDSQLPKDRFSAERLKGVDSTLKIQPAELGDSAVYLCASSLTGTGSGTQYFGPGTRLTVL.

V gene TRBV10-3 combines with J gene TRBJ1-4; the D gene is possibly TRBD1 (6 bases). The CDR3 runs to 13 residues. CDR1 is ENHRY, CDR2 SYGVKD, per germline. Trimming pared 5 bases from V and 5 bases from J, leaving 9 bases between. The CDR3 nucleotides are TGTGCCATCAGTTCCCAGGGGAATGAAAAACTGTTTTTT. It translates to CAISSQGNEKLFF.

The chain is built from TRBV7-6 and TRBJ1-3; no reliable D call. CDR1 is SGHVS, CDR2 FNYEAQ, per germline. CDR3 length: 16 residues. V dropped 0 bases and J dropped 0 bases, with 9 bases sitting between them. The CDR3 loop is CASSLALGSSGNTIYF. CDR3 sequence (DNA): TGTGCCAGCAGCTTAGCGCTGGGGAGCTCTGGAAACACCATATATTTT.

The rearrangement links TRBV6-6 to TRBJ2-2, with 7 bases fitting TRBD1. Germline CDR1 and CDR2: MNHNY and SVGAGI (reference sequence). The J segment lost 5 bases and the V segment lost 5 bases, leaving 2 bases of the junction unmatched. The CDR3 is 13 residues long. Written as DNA, the CDR3 is TGTGCCAGCAGTCCACAGGGGACCGGGGAGCTGTTTTTT. It is translated as CASSPQGTGELFF.

J is TRBJ2-6 and V is TRBV7-3; 7 bases fit TRBD1. The trim removed 5 bases at V and 0 bases at J, leaving 4 bases unmatched. This CDR3 contains 16 residues. In germline, CDR1 is SGHTA, CDR2 FQGTGA. The DNA for the CDR3 is TGTGCCAGCAGCCGACAGGGCGGCTCTGGGGCCAACGTCCTGACTTTC. Its protein product is CASSRQGGSGANVLTF.

This clone was found a few times. This chain uses TRBV19 with TRBJ1-1; D possibly corresponds to TRBD1 (6 bases). V lost 3 bases, J lost 0 bases, and 14 bases lay in between. Germline V gene sequence: CDR1 LNHDA, CDR2 SQIVND (reference sequence). The CDR3 consists of 16 residues. CDR3 amino acids: CASSIPQGTVNTEAFF. The CDR3 nucleotides are TGTGCCAGTAGTATTCCTCAGGGGACGGTGAACACTGAAGCTTTCTTT.

This clone appeared a few times. This rearrangement joins TRBV6-1 to TRBJ2-3, with 9 bases that match TRBD2. The junction had 7 bases not matched to a gene; V was cut back by 4 bases and J by 8 bases. This CDR3 contains 14 residues. In germline, CDR1 is MNHNS, CDR2 SASEGT. CDR3 protein: CASSAGTSLATQYF. Here the CDR3 DNA reads TGTGCCAGCAGTGCAGGGACTAGCTTAGCTACGCAGTATTTT.